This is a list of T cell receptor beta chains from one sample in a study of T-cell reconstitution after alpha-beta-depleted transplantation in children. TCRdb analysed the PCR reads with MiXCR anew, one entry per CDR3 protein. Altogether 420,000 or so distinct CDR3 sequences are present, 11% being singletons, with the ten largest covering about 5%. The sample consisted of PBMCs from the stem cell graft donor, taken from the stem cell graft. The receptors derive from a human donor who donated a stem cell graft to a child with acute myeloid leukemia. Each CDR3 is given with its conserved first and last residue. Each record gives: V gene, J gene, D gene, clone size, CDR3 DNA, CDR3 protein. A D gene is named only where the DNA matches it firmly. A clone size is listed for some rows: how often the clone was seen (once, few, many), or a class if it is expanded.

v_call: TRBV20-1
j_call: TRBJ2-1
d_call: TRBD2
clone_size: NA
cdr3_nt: TGCAGTGCTGAGGGGACTAGCGGGGGGGTGGAGCAGTTCTTC
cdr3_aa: CSAEGTSGGVEQFF

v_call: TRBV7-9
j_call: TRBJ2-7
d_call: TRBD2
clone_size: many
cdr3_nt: TGTGCCAGCAGCTCTAGGACTAGCGGGACCTACGAGCAGTACTTC
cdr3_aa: CASSSRTSGTYEQYF

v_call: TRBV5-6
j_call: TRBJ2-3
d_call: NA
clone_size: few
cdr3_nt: TGTGCCAGCAGCTTGGTTCGGGGGGCTGGCACAGATACGCAGTATTTT
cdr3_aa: CASSLVRGAGTDTQYF

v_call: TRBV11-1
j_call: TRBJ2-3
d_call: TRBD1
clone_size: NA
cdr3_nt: TGTGCCAGCAGCCCCCCTCCGGGACAGGGGCATCAGCTTCGCACAGATACGCAGTATTTT
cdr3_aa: CASSPPPGQGHQLRTDTQYF

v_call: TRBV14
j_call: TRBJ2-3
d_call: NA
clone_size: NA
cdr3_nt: TGTGCCAGCAGCCAAGGTTTCCCAGATACGCAGTATTTT
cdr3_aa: CASSQGFPDTQYF

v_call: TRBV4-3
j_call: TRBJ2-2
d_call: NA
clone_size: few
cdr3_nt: TGCGCCAGCAGCCAAGCTGAAGCCGGGGAGCTGTTTTTT
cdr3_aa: CASSQAEAGELFF

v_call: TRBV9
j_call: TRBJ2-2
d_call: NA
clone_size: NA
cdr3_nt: TGTGCCAGCAGCCCCGGGGGAAGGATGAGCTCCGGGGAGCTGTTTTTT
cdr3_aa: CASSPGGRMSSGELFF

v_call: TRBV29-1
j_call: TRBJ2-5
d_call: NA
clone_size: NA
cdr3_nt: TGCAGCGTTGAAACGGGGGAGACCCAGTACTTC
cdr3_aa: CSVETGETQYF

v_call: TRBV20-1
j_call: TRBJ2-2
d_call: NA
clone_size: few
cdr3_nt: TGCAGCTCCAGGGACGTCAACACCGGGGAGCTGTTTTTT
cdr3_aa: CSSRDVNTGELFF

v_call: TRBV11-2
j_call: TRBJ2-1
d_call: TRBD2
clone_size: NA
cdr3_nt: TGTGCCAGCAGCCCTTGGAGGGTAGCGGGTGACAATGAGCAGTTCTTC
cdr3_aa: CASSPWRVAGDNEQFF

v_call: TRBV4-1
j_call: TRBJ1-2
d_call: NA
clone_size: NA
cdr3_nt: TGCGCCAGCAGCCAGAACAGTCGATATGGCTACACCTTC
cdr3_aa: CASSQNSRYGYTF

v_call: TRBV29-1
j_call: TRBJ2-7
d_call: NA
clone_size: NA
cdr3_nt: TGCAGCGTTGAAGGAAGTCATAACTACGAGCAGTACTTC
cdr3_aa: CSVEGSHNYEQYF

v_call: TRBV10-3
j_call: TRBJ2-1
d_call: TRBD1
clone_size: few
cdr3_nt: TGTGCCATCAGTGAGTCGAGCCTAGCCAGGGGGAGCTACAATGAGCAGTTCTTC
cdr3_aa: CAISESSLARGSYNEQFF

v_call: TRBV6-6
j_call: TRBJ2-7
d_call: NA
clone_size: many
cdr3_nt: TGTGCCAGCAACAGGGGGGGTCACGAGCAGTACTTC
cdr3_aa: CASNRGGHEQYF

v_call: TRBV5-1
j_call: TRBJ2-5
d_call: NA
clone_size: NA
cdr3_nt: TGCGCCAGCAGCCCTGGACAGCTTCAAGAGACCCAGTACTTC
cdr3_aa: CASSPGQLQETQYF

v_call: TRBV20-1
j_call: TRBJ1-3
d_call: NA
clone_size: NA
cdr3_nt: TGCAGTGCGGACCCGGGGGGGACTGGAAACACCATATATTTT
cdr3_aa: CSADPGGTGNTIYF

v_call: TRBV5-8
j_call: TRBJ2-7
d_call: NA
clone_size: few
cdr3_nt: TGTGCCAGCAGCTTAACCAGGGCCTACGAGCAGTACTTC
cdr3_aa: CASSLTRAYEQYF

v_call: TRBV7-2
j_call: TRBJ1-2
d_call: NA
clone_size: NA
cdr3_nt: TGTGCCAGCAGCTATCAATCCGGGCCCAATTATGGCTACACCTTC
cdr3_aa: CASSYQSGPNYGYTF

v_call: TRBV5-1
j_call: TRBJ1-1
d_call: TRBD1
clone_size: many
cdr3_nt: TGCGCCAGCAGCACGGGACAGGACAGTATGAACACTGAAGCTTTCTTT
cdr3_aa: CASSTGQDSMNTEAFF

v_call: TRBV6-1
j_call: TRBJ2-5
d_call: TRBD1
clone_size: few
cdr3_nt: TGTGCCAGCAGTGAACCGGGGACAGCCCAAGAGACCCAGTACTTC
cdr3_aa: CASSEPGTAQETQYF

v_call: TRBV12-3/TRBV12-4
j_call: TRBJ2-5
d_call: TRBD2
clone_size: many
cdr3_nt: TGTGCCAGCAGTCCTACTAGCGGCGGGACCCAGTACTTC
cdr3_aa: CASSPTSGGTQYF

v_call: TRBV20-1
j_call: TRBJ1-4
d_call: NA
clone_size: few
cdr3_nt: TGCAGTGCTAGACCCGATGGGTGGGAAAAACTGTTTTTT
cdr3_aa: CSARPDGWEKLFF

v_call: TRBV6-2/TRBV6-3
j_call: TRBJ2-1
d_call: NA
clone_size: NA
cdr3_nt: TGTGCCAGCAGTTACTCGATTCTGCGGCAGAGCTCCTACAATGAGCAGTTCTTC
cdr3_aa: CASSYSILRQSSYNEQFF

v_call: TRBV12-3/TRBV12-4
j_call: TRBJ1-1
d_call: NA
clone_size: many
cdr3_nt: TGTGCCAGCAGCTTACAGGGCTTCTATAACACTGAAGCTTTCTTT
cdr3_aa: CASSLQGFYNTEAFF